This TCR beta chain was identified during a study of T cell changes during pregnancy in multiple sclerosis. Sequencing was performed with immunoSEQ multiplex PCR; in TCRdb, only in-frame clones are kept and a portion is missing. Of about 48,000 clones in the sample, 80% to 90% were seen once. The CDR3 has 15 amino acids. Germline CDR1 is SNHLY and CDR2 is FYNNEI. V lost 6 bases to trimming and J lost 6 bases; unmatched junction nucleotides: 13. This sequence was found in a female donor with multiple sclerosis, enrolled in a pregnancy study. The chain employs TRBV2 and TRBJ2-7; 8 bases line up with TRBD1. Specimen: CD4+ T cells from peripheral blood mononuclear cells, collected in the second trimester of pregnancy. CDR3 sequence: CASRTGQGLFGEQYF. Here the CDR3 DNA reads TGTGCCAGCAGGACTGGACAGGGCCTGTTCGGCGAGCAGTACTTC.